The present T cell receptor (beta chain) was sequenced within a study of blood T cell repertoires in COVID-19. Study-wide context: Sites in the United States, Italy and Spain provided acute and convalescent COVID-19 samples. T cells, B-cell-depleted T cells, or PBMCs supplied cDNA or gDNA.

V trimming: 1 base; J trimming: 6 bases; junction bases outside the gene matches: 4. In germline, CDR1 is SGHDT, CDR2 YYEEEE. CDR3 length equals 15 residues. How the authors handled the data: Reference gene primers were amplified, and this amplification served to estimate nucleated cell counts. TCRdb keeps only in-frame clones here, not all; method: immunoSEQ multiplex PCR. The V and J calls and clone size are taken from that table; D and trimming were inferred from the DNA. Of 100,000 to 150,000 clones in the sample, about 79% were seen once. This chain links TRBV5-6 with TRBJ2-1; 10 nucleotides align to TRBD1. The receptor was isolated from a woman aged 50 to 60 with acute or convalescent COVID-19. What was sequenced was peripheral blood. The CDR3 sequence is CASSLWTGGGNEQFF. CDR3 in DNA: TGTGCCAGCAGCTTGTGGACAGGGGGTGGCAATGAGCAGTTCTTC.